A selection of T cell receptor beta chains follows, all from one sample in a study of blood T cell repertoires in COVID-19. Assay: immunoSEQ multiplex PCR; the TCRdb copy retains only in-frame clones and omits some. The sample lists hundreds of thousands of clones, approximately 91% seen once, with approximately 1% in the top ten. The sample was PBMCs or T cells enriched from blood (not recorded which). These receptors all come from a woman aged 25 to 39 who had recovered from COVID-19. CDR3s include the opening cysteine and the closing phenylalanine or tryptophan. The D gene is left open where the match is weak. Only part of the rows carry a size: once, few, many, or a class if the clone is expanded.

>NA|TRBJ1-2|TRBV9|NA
CASSPRGIHGYTF
TGTGCCAGCAGCCCCAGGGGAATACACGGCTACACCTTC
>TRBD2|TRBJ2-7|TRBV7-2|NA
CASKASGRAYEQYF
TGTGCCAGCAAGGCTAGCGGGAGGGCCTACGAGCAGTACTTC
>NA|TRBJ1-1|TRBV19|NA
CASTHPPETARNTEAFF
TGTGCCAGTACCCACCCCCCCGAGACAGCGAGGAACACTGAAGCTTTCTTT
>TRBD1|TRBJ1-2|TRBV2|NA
CASSFGQGGYGYTF
TGTGCCAGCAGTTTTGGACAGGGTGGCTATGGCTACACCTTC
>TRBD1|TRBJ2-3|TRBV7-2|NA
CASSYTLGQGIDTQYF
TGTGCCAGCAGCTATACGCTGGGACAGGGTATAGATACGCAGTATTTT
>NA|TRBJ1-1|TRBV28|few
CASSLFDSFTSTEAFF
TGTGCCAGCAGTTTATTCGACAGCTTCACCTCTACTGAAGCTTTCTTT
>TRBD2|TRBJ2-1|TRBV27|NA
CASRGAGSYNEQFF
TGTGCCAGCAGAGGAGCGGGGAGTTACAATGAGCAGTTCTTC
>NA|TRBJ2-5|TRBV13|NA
CASSAALNQETQYF
TGTGCCAGCAGCGCGGCCTTAAACCAAGAGACCCAGTACTTC
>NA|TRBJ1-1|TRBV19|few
CASSSRTALNTEAFF
TGTGCCAGTAGTAGCAGGACAGCCCTGAACACTGAAGCTTTCTTT
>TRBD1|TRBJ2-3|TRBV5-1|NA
CASSFGQGADTQYF
TGCGCCAGCAGCTTCGGACAGGGGGCAGATACGCAGTATTTT
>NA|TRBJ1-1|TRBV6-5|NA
CASTQTVLGGTEAFF
TGTGCCAGCACCCAAACGGTACTCGGTGGCACTGAAGCTTTCTTT
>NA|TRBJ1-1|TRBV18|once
CASSKDRSNTEAFF
TGTGCCAGCTCGAAGGACAGAAGTAACACTGAAGCTTTCTTT
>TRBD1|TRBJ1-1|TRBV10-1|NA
CASSEGTGRAPGEAFF
TGCGCCAGCAGTGAGGGGACAGGGAGGGCCCCAGGGGAAGCTTTCTTT
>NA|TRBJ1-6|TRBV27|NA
CASSSRESPLHF
TGTGCCAGCAGTTCCCGTGAGTCACCCCTCCACTTT
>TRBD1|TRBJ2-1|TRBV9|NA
CASSVGTSGTGADEQFF
TGTGCCAGCAGCGTAGGAACTTCTGGGACAGGGGCGGATGAGCAGTTCTTC
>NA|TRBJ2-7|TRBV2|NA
CASRTGSEVFYF
TGTGCCAGCAGAACCGGGAGTGAGGTTTTTTACTTC
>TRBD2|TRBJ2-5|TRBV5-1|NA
CASSCGSGGAGETQYF
TGCGCCAGCAGCTGCGGTAGCGGGGGGGCGGGAGAGACCCAGTACTTC
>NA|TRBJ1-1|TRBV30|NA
CAWSDGGFVSFF
TGTGCCTGGAGTGACGGAGGGTTCGTGTCTTTCTTT
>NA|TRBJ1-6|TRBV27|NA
CASRTGTVSSPLHF
TGTGCCAGCAGGACAGGAACGGTTTCTTCACCCCTCCACTTT
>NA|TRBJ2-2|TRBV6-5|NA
CASTRVGGTGELFF
TGTGCCAGCACTCGAGTAGGCGGCACCGGGGAGCTGTTTTTT
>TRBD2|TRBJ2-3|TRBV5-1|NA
CASSSGLASADTQYF
TGCGCCAGCAGCTCGGGACTAGCGAGCGCAGATACGCAGTATTTT
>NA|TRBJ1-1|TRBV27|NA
CASGTQGHEDPVTEAFF
TGTGCCAGCGGCACTCAGGGGCACGAAGACCCTGTCACCGAAGCTTTCTTT
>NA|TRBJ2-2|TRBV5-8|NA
CASSSFSSVPPGGELFF
TGTGCCAGCAGCTCGTTTTCTAGCGTCCCCCCCGGCGGGGAGCTGTTTTTT
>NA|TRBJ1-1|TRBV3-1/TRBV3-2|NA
CASGAGVRTEAFF
TGTGCCAGCGGGGCAGGAGTGAGGACTGAAGCTTTCTTT
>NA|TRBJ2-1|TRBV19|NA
CASSWAAEQFF
TGTGCCAGTAGTTGGGCAGCCGAGCAGTTCTTC
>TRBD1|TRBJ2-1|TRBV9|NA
CASSVGQGRPNEQFF
TGTGCCAGCAGCGTAGGACAGGGGCGTCCTAATGAGCAGTTCTTC
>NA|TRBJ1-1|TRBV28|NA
CASSTTVNREAFF
TGTGCCAGCAGCACGACAGTGAACAGGGAAGCTTTCTTT
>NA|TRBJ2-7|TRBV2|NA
CASGFKNSLSYEQYF
TGTGCCAGCGGTTTCAAGAACAGCTTATCCTACGAGCAGTACTTC
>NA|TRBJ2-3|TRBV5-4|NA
CASSFNRHKGTDTQYF
TGTGCCAGCAGCTTCAACAGGCACAAGGGGACAGATACGCAGTATTTT
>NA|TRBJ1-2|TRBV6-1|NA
CASSEGRLKRNYGYTF
TGTGCCAGCAGTGAAGGTCGACTCAAGCGCAACTATGGCTACACCTTC
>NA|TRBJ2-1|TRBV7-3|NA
CASSLGLAGYNEQFF
TGTGCCAGCAGCTTAGGTCTAGCTGGTTACAATGAGCAGTTCTTC
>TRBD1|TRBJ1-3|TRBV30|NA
CASPGQTSGNTIYF
TGTGCTTCGCCGGGACAGACCTCTGGAAACACCATATATTTT
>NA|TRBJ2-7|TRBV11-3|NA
CASSSPGWPYEQYF
TGTGCCAGCAGCTCCCCGGGATGGCCTTACGAGCAGTACTTC
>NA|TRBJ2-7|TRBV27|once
CASREGKSYEQYF
TGTGCCAGCAGAGAGGGTAAGTCCTACGAGCAGTACTTC
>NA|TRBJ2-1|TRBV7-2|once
CASRQGLGVYNEQFF
TGTGCCAGCAGACAAGGCCTCGGAGTCTACAATGAGCAGTTCTTC
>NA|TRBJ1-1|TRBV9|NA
CASSGRRQNTEAFF
TGTGCCAGCAGCGGACGAAGACAGAACACTGAAGCTTTCTTT
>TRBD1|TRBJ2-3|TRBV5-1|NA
CASSLGTGEDTQYF
TGCGCCAGCAGCTTGGGGACAGGGGAAGATACGCAGTATTTT
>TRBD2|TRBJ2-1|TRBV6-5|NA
CASAPRTSGSNEQFF
TGTGCCAGCGCCCCCCGGACTAGCGGGAGCAATGAGCAGTTCTTC
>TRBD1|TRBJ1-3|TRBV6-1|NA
CASSEMSPGQGAGGNTIYF
TGTGCCAGCAGTGAAATGAGTCCGGGACAGGGGGCAGGTGGAAACACCATATATTTT
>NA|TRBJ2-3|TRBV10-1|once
CASSESYEGLEDTQYF
TGCGCCAGCAGTGAGTCGTATGAGGGTCTCGAAGATACGCAGTATTTT
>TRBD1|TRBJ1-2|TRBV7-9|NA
CASSFGTGDGYTF
TGTGCCAGCAGCTTCGGAACAGGGGACGGCTACACCTTC
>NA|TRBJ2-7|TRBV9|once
CASSTSGQRFEQYF
TGTGCCAGCAGCACCTCGGGACAACGGTTCGAGCAGTACTTC
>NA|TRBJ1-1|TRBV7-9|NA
CASSHLNRGTEAFF
TGTGCCAGCAGCCACCTGAATCGGGGCACTGAAGCTTTCTTT
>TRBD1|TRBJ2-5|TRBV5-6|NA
CASSPMTGGKTQYF
TGTGCCAGCAGCCCCATGACAGGGGGGAAGACCCAGTACTTC
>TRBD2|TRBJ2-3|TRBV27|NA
CASTLSGSADTQYF
TGTGCCAGCACCCTTAGCGGGAGTGCAGATACGCAGTATTTT
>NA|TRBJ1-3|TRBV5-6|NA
CASSLRAGNTIYF
TGTGCCAGCAGCCTCAGGGCTGGAAACACCATATATTTT
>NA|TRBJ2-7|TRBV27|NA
CASSFYAGSHEQYF
TGTGCCAGCAGTTTCTATGCAGGGTCCCACGAGCAGTACTTC
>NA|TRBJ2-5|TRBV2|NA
CASRQGRTMYQETQYF
TGTGCCAGCAGGCAGGGGCGGACGATGTACCAAGAGACCCAGTACTTC
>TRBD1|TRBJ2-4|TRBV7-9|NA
CASSRGQFENIQYF
TGTGCCAGCAGCCGGGGACAGTTCGAAAACATTCAGTACTTC
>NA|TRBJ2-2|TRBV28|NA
CASSPTGTGELFF
TGTGCCAGCAGTCCTACAGGGACCGGGGAGCTGTTTTTT
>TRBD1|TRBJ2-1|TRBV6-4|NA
CASSPGQGGDEQFF
TGTGCCAGCAGCCCCGGACAGGGAGGCGATGAGCAGTTCTTC
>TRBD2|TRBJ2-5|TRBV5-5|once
CASSLVPPASGAQETQYF
TGTGCCAGCAGCTTGGTTCCCCCGGCTAGCGGGGCCCAAGAGACCCAGTACTTC